This TCR beta chain was profiled in a study of technical replicates of blood from a handful of donors. Repertoires were generated with immunoSEQ multiplex PCR, while TCRdb's copy carries only in-frame clones and drops some. The sample records approximately 76,000 clones, approximately 83% being singletons. The junction had 4 bases not matched to a gene; V was cut back by 3 bases and J by 4 bases. The CDR3 runs to 14 residues. From germline, CDR1 is SNHLY and CDR2 FYNNEI. This TCR was recovered from a human donor in good health. Some clones in this sample may be carry-over from other donors' samples. This sequence joins TRBV2 and TRBJ2-7, with 9 bases that match TRBD2. The sequenced sample was PBMCs. For the CDR3, the DNA is TGTGCCAGCAGTGACTCTAGCGGGATATACGAGCAGTACTTC. It codes for CASSDSSGIYEQYF.